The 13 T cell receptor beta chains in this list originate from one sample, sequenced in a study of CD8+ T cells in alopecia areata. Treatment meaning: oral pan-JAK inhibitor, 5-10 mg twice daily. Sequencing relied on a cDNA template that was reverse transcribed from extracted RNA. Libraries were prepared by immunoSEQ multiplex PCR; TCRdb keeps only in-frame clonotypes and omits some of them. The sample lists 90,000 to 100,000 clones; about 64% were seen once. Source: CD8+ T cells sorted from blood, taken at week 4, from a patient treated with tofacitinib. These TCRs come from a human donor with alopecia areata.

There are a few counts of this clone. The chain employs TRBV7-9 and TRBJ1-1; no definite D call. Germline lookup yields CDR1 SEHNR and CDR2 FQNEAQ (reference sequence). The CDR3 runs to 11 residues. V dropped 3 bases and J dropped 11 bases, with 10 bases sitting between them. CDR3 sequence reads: CASSLGAAAFF. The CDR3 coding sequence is TGTGCCAGCAGCTTGGGCGCGGCGGCTTTCTTT.

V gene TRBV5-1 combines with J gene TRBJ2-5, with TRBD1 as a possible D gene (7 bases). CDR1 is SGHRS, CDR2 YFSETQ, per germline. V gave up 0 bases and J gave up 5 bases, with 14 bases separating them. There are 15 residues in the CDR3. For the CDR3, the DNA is TGCGCCAGCAGCTTGGGACAGGGAGGTATGGAGACCCAGTACTTC. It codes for CASSLGQGGMETQYF.

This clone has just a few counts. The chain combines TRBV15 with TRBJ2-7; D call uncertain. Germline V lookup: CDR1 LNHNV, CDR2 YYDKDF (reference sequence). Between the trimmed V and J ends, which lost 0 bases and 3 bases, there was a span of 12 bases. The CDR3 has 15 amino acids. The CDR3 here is CATSRDRQSDYEQYF. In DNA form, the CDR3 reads TGTGCCACCAGCAGAGATCGGCAGAGTGACTACGAGCAGTACTTC.

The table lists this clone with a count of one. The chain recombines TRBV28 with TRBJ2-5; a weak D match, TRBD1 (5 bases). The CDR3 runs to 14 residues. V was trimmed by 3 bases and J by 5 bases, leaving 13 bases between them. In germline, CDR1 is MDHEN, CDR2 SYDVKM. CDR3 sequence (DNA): TGTGCCAGCAGTTTCGGCAGGGTTAGGGAGACCCAGTACTTC. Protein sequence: CASSFGRVRETQYF.

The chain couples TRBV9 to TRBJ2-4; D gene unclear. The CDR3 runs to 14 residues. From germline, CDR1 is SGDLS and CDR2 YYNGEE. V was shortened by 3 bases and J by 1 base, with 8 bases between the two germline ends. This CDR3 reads CASSGGEAKNIQYF. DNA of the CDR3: TGTGCCAGCAGCGGTGGTGAGGCCAAAAACATTCAGTACTTC.

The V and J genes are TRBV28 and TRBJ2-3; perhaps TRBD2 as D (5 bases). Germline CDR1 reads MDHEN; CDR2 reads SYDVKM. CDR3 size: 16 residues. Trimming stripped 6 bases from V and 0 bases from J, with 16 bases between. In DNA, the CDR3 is TGTGCCAGCAGACCCAAGCGGCGGACTAGCACAGATACGCAGTATTTT. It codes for CASRPKRRTSTDTQYF.

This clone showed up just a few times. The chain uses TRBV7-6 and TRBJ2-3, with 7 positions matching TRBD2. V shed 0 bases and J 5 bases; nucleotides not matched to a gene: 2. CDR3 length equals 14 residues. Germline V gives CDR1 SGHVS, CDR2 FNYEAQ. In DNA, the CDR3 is TGTGCCAGCAGCTTAGCGGGGGAGGGAGATACGCAGTATTTT. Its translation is CASSLAGEGDTQYF.

Here the CDR3 DNA reads TGTGCCAGCAAAAGGTCCGGGGGGCGCTCCTACGAGCAGTACTTC. This sequence encodes CASKRSGGRSYEQYF. The rearrangement uses TRBV27 and TRBJ2-7; TRBD2 might be the D (7 bases). The CDR3 has 15 residues. V lost 7 bases to trimming and J lost 0 bases, with 16 bases between them. Germline CDR1 is MNHEY and CDR2 is SMNVEV (reference sequence).

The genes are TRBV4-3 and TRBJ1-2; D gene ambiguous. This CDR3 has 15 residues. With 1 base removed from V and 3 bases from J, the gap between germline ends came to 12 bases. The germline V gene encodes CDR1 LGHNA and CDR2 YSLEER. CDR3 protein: CASSQGARTYYGYTF. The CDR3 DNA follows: TGCGCCAGCAGCCAAGGGGCACGGACTTACTATGGCTACACCTTC.

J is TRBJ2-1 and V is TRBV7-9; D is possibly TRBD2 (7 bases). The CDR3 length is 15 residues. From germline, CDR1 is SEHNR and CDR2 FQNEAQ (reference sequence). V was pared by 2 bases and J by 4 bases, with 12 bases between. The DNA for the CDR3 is TGTGCCAGCAGCTTAAGCGGGACAATATACAATGAGCAGTTCTTC. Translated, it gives CASSLSGTIYNEQFF.

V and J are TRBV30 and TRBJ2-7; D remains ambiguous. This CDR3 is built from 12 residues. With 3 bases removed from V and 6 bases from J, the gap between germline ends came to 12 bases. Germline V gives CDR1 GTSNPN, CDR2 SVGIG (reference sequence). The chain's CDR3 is CAWSSSILEQYF. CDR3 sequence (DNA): TGTGCCTGGAGCTCGTCCATCCTCGAGCAGTACTTC.

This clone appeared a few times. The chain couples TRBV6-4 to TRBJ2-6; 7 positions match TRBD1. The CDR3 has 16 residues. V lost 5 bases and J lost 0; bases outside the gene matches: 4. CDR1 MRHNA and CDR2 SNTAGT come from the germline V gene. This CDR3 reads CASSMTGTSGANVLTF. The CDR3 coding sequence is TGTGCCAGCAGTATGACAGGGACCTCTGGGGCCAACGTCCTGACTTTC.

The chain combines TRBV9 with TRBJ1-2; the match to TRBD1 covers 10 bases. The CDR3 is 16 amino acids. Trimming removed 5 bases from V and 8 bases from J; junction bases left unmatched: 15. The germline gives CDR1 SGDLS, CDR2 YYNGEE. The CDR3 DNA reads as TGTGCCAGCAGGCGGTACACCGGGACAGGGGAGGTCGGCTACACCTTC. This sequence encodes CASRRYTGTGEVGYTF.